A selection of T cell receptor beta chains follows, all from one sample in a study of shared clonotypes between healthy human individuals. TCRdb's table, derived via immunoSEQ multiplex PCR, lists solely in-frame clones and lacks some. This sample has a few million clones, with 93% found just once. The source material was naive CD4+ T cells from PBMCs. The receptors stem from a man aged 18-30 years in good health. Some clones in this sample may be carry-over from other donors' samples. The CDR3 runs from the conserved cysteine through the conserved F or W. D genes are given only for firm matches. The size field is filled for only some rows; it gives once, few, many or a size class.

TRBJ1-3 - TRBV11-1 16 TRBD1 TGTGCCAGCAGCGCGTCACCGGACAGGGCTGGAAACACCATATATTTT CASSASPDRAGNTIYF
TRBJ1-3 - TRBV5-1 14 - TGCGCCAGCAGCTTGGAACAGAGTGGAGACACCATATATTTT CASSLEQSGDTIYF
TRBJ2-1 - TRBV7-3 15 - TGTGCCAGCAGCCTTACAGTATCCAGCGGCAATGAGCAGTTCTTC CASSLTVSSGNEQFF
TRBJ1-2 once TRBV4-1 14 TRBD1 TGCGCCAGCAGCCAACCGGGACAGGGTAGTGGCTACACCTTC CASSQPGQGSGYTF
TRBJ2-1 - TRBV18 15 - TGTGCCAGCTCACCCCCCGGCACCTCCTACAATGAGCAGTTCTTC CASSPPGTSYNEQFF
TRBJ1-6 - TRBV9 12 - TGTGCCAGCAGCGTCAATAATTCACCCCTCCACTTT CASSVNNSPLHF
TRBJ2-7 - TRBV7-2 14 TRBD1 TGTGCCAGCAGCGACACAGGGGGCTCCTACGAGCAGTACTTC CASSDTGGSYEQYF
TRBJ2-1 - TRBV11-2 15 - TGTGCCAGCAGCTTTGGCGTTAGGGAGTACAATGAGCAGTTCTTC CASSFGVREYNEQFF
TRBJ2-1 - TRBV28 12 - TGTGCCAGCAGTCTAGAGTACAATGAGCAGTTCTTC CASSLEYNEQFF
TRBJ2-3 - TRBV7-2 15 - TGTGCCAGCAGCTTAGCGGGAGCCACTTCGGATACGCAGTATTTT CASSLAGATSDTQYF
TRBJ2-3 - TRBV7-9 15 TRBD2 TGTGCCAGCAGCCTCGGGGCGGGAGGAACAGATACGCAGTATTTT CASSLGAGGTDTQYF
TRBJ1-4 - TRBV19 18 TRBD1 TGTGCCAGTAGTGCCATACAGGGGCCCGTTGCAACTAATGAAAAACTGTTTTTT CASSAIQGPVATNEKLFF
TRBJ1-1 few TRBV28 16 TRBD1 TGTGCCAGCAGTTTACCACGAGGGACAGGGAGGGCTGAAGCTTTCTTT CASSLPRGTGRAEAFF
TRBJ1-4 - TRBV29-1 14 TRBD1 TGCAGCGTTGAAGACCGGGACAGGAATGAAAAACTGTTTTTT CSVEDRDRNEKLFF
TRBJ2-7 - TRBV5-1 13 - TGCGCCAGCAGCTTCGACAGCTCCTACGAGCAGTACTTC CASSFDSSYEQYF
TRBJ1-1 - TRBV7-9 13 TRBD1 TGTGCCAGCAGCCGAACCCCGGGACAGAGAGCTTTCTTT CASSRTPGQRAFF
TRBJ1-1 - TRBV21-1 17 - TGTGCCAGCAGCAAAGGTGGCAGGGGGCCAGCAAGCACTGAAGCTTTCTTT CASSKGGRGPASTEAFF
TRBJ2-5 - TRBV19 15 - TGTGCCAGTAGTATACTTAAACAGGGTTCGGAGACCCAGTACTTC CASSILKQGSETQYF
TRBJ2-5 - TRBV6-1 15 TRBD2 TGTGCCAGCAGTGTTGGCCTAGCGGGGGAAGAGACCCAGTACTTC CASSVGLAGEETQYF
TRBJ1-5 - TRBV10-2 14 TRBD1 TGCGCCAGCAGTGAGACAGGGGGAGGACAGCCCCAGCATTTT CASSETGGGQPQHF
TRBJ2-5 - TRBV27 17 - TGTGCCAGCAGTCACCCCGGTGGCAGCGGATACCAAGAGACCCAGTACTTC CASSHPGGSGYQETQYF
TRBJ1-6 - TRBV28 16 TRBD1 TGTGCCAGCACCGAACTACTGGGACAGGATAATTCACCCCTCCACTTT CASTELLGQDNSPLHF
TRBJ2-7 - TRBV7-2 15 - TGTGCCAGCAGCCCCGCCGGGACTCAAGGCCGCGAGCAGTACTTC CASSPAGTQGREQYF
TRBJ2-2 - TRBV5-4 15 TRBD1 TGTGCCAGCAGCTCGGACAGGGCGAACACCGGGGAGCTGTTTTTT CASSSDRANTGELFF
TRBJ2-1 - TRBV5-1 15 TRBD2 TGCGCCAGCAGCTCTAGCGGAGACTCCTACAATGAGCAGTTCTTC CASSSSGDSYNEQFF
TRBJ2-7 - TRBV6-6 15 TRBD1 TGTGCCAGCAGTTCAAGTGGACAGGGTATCTACGAGCAGTACTTC CASSSSGQGIYEQYF
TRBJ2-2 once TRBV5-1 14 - TGCGCCAGCAGCTACGGGCAGAACACCGGGGAGCTGTTTTTT CASSYGQNTGELFF
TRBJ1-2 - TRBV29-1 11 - TGCAGCGTTGATCCTCGGGATAGCTACACCTTC CSVDPRDSYTF
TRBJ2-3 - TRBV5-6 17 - TGTGCCAGCAGATCGGGGGGCCTAAGGGTGGTCACAGATACGCAGTATTTT CASRSGGLRVVTDTQYF
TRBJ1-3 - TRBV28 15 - TGTGCCAGCACCCCGGGGGGGAGCTCTGGAAACACCATATATTTT CASTPGGSSGNTIYF
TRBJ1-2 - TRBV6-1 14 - TGTGCCAGCAGTGAAGTTGTAGCAGGGTATGGCTACACCTTC CASSEVVAGYGYTF
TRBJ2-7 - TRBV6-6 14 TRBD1 TGTGCCAGCAGCACCGGACAGGGAGCCTACGAGCAGTACTTC CASSTGQGAYEQYF
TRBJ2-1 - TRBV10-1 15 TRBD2 TGCGCCAGCAGTGCGTCGGGAGGACCCTACAATGAGCAGTTCTTC CASSASGGPYNEQFF
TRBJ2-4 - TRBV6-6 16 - TGTGCCAGCAGTCCCTCGGGTGGATTAGCCAAAAACATTCAGTACTTC CASSPSGGLAKNIQYF
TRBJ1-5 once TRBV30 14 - TGTGCCTGGGGGAGGGAAGGGGAGGGGTCTTCCCAGCATTTT CAWGREGEGSSQHF
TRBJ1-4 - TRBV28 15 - TGTGCCAGCAGTCCCCCAAGGAGGGCCGGTGAAAAACTGTTTTTT CASSPPRRAGEKLFF
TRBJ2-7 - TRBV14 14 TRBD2 TGTGCCAGCAGCCGTGCGGGAGCCTATTACGAGCAGTACTTC CASSRAGAYYEQYF
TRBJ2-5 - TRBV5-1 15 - TGCGCCAGCAGCTTGGCCGCAATCCCCCCAGAGACCCAGTACTTC CASSLAAIPPETQYF
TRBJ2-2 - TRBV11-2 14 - TGTGCCAGCAGCCCCTTAAGGGGCCCCGGGGAGCTGTTTTTT CASSPLRGPGELFF
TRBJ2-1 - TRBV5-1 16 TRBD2 TGCGCCAGCAGCTTGAAGGCGGGAGGGCCGAACAATGAGCAGTTCTTC CASSLKAGGPNNEQFF
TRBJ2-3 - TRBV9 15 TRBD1 TGTGCCAGCAGCGGACAGGGTTTGGAGACAGATACGCAGTATTTT CASSGQGLETDTQYF
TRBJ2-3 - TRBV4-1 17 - TGCGCCAGCAGCCAAGCGGGTAGACCAGGAAACACAGATACGCAGTATTTT CASSQAGRPGNTDTQYF
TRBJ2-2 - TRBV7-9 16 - TGTGCCAGCAGCTTCCTTTTGTCGCCGGGCACCGGGGAGCTGTTTTTT CASSFLLSPGTGELFF
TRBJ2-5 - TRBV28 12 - TGTGCCAGCGGGACAAGCCAAGAGACCCAGTACTTC CASGTSQETQYF
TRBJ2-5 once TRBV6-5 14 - TGTGCCAGCAGTCCTGACAGCTCCCAAGAGACCCAGTACTTC CASSPDSSQETQYF
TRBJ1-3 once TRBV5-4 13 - TGTGCCAGCAGGAGCTACTCTGGAAACACCATATATTTT CASRSYSGNTIYF
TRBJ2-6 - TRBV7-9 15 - TGTGCCAGCAGCTTAAGGAGGCCTGGGGCCAACGTCCTGACTTTC CASSLRRPGANVLTF
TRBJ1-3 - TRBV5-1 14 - TGCGCCAGCAGCCCTGGTCTCTCTGGAAACACCATATATTTT CASSPGLSGNTIYF
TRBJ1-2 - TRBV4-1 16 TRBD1 TGCGCCAGCAGCCAAGGTATGGGACAGCCTAACTATGGCTACACCTTC CASSQGMGQPNYGYTF
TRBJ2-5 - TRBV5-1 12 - TGCGCCAGCAGTACGGGACAAGAGACCCAGTACTTC CASSTGQETQYF
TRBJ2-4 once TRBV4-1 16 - TGCGCCAGCAGCCAAGAGGATTGGGGGCTCGAAAACATTCAGTACTTC CASSQEDWGLENIQYF
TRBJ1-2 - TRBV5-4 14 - TGTGCCAGCAGTTTAGCGCACGGGCAGGGAGGCTACACCTTC CASSLAHGQGGYTF